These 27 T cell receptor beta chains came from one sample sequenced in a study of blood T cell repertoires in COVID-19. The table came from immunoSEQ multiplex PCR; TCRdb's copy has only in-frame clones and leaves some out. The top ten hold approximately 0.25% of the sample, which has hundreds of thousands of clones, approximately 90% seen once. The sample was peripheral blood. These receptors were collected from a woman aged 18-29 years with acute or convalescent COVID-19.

As DNA, the CDR3 is TGCGCCAGCAGCTTGGAAGGGTCCGGGGGCAATCAGCCCCAGCATTTT. It yields the protein CASSLEGSGGNQPQHF. J is TRBJ1-5 and V is TRBV5-1; unclear D gene. Germline assignment: CDR1 SGHRS and CDR2 YFSETQ. The CDR3 length is 16 residues. Trimming took 0 bases from V and 2 from J, leaving 12 bases between them.

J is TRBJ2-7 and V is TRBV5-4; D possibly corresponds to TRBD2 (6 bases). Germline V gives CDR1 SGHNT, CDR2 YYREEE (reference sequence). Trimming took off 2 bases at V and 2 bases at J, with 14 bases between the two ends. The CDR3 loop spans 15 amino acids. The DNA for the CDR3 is TGTGCCAGCAGCTTAAAGGTTCCGGGGGCCTACGAGCAGTACTTC. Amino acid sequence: CASSLKVPGAYEQYF.

CDR3 DNA sequence: TGTGCCAGCAGCCCTGGGACAGCTAATAATGAAAAACTGTTTTTT. This codes for CASSPGTANNEKLFF. This chain joins TRBV7-2 and TRBJ1-4, with TRBD1 matching 7 bases. CDR1 and CDR2 from the germline V gene are SGHTA and FQGNSA. The CDR3 loop spans 15 amino acids. After removal of 5 bases from V and 4 bases from J, the junction contained 7 bases not matched to a gene.

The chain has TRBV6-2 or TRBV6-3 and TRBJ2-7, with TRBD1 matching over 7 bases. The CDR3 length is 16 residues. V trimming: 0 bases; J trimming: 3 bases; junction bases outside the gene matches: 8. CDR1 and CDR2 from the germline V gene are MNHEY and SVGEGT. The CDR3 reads CASSYSPYRGSYEQYF. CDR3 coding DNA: TGTGCCAGCAGTTACTCGCCTTACAGGGGCAGCTACGAGCAGTACTTC.

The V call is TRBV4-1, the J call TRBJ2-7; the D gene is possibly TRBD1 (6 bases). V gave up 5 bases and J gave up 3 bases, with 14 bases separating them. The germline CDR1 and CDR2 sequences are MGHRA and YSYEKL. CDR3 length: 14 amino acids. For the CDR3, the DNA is TGCGCCAGCAGCGCCGACAGGTACGGCTACGAGCAGTACTTC. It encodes CASSADRYGYEQYF.

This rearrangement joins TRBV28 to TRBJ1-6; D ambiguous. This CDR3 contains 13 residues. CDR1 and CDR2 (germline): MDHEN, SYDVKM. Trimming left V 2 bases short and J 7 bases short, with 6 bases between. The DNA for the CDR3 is TGTGCCAGCAGTTTAGTCGGGAATTCACCCCTCCACTTT. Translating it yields CASSLVGNSPLHF. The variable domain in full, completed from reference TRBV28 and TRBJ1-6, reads DVKVTQSSRYLVKRTGEKVFLECVQDMDHENMFWYRQDPGLGLRLIYFSYDVKMKEKGDIPEGYSVSREKKERFSLILESASTNQTSMYLCASSLVGNSPLHFGNGTRLTVT.

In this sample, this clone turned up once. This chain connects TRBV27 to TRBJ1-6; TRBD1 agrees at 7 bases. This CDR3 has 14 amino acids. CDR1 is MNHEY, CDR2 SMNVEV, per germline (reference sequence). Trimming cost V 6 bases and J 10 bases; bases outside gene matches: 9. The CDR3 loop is CASRPGTDTSPLHF. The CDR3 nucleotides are TGTGCCAGCAGACCCGGGACAGACACATCACCCCTCCACTTT.

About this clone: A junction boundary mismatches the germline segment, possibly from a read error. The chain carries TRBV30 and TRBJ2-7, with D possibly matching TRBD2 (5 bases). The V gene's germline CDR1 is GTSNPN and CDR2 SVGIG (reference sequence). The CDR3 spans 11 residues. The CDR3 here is CAWSVQWEILF. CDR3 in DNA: TGTGCCTGGAGTGTCCAATGGGAGATCCTCTTC. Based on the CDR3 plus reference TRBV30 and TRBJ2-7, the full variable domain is SQTIHQWPATLVQPVGSPLSLECTVEGTSNPNLYWYRQAAGRGLQLLFYSVGIGQISSEVPQNLSASRPQDRQFILSSKKLLLSDSGFYLCAWSVQWEILFGPGTRLTVT.

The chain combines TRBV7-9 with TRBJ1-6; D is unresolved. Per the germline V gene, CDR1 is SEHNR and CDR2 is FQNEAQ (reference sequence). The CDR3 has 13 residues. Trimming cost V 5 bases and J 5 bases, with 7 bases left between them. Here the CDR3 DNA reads TGTGCCAGCAGCCCAGCGAATAATTCACCCCTCCACTTT. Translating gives CASSPANNSPLHF.

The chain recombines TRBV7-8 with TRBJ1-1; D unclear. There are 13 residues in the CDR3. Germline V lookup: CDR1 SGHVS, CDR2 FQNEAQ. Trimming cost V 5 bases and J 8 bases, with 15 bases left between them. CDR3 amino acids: CASSTGMAPEAFF. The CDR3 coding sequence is TGTGCCAGCAGCACCGGGATGGCACCCGAAGCTTTCTTT.

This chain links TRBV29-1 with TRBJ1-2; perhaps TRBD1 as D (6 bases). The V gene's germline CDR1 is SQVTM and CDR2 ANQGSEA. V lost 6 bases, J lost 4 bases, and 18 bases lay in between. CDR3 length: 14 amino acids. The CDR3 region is CSVARDQGSYGYTF. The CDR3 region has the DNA TGCAGCGTCGCCAGGGATCAGGGGAGCTATGGCTACACCTTC.

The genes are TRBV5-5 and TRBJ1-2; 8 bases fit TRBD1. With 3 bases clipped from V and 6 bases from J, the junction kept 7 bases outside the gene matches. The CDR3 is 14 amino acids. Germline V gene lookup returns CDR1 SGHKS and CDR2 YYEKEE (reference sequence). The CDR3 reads CASSWTGRVDGYTF. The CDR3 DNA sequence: TGTGCCAGCAGCTGGACAGGGAGGGTGGATGGCTACACCTTC. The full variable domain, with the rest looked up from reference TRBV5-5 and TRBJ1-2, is DAGVTQSPTHLIKTRGQQVTLRCSPISGHKSVSWYQQVLGQGPQFIFQYYEKEERGRGNFPDRFSARQFPNYSSELNVNALLLGDSALYLCASSWTGRVDGYTFGSGTRLTVV.

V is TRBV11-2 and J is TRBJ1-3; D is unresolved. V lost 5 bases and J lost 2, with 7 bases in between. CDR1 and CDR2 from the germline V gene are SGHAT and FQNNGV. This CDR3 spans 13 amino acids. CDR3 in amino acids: CASSRGPGNTIYF. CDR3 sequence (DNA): TGTGCCAGCAGCAGAGGCCCTGGAAACACCATATATTTT.

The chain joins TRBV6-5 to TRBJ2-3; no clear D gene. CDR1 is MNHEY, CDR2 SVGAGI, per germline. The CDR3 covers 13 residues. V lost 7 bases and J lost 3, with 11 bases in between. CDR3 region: CASTVTETDTQYF. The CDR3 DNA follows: TGTGCCAGCACGGTCACCGAGACAGATACGCAGTATTTT.

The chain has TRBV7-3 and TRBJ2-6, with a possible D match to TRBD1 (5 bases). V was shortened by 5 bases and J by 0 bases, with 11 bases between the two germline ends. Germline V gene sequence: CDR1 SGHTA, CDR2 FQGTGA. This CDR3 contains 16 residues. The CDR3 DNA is TGTGCCAGCAGCCCCCAAGGGGTCTCTGGGGCCAACGTCCTGACTTTC. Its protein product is CASSPQGVSGANVLTF.

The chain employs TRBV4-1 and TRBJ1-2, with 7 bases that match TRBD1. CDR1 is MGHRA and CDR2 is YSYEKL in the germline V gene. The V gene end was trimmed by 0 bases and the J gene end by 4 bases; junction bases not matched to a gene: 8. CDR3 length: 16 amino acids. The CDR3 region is CASSQDRERGLYGYTF. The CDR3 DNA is TGCGCCAGCAGCCAAGATCGAGAAAGGGGGCTCTATGGCTACACCTTC.

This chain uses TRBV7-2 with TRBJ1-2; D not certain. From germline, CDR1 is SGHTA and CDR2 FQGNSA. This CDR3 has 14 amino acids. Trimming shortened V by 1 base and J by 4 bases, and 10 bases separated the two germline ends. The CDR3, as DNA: TGTGCCAGCAGCTTAGAGTCCAGGATCTATGGCTACACCTTC. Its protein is CASSLESRIYGYTF.

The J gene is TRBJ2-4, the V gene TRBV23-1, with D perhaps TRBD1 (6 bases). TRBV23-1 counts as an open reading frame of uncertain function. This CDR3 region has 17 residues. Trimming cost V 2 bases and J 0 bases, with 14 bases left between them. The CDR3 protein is CASSQADSSIAKNIQYF. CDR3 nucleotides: TGCGCCAGCAGTCAAGCGGACAGTTCCATAGCCAAAAACATTCAGTACTTC.

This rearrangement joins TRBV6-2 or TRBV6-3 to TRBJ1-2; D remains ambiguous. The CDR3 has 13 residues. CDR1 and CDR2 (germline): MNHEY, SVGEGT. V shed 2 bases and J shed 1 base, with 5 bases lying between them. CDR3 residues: CASSYVGNYGYTF. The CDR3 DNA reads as TGTGCCAGCAGTTACGTCGGTAACTATGGCTACACCTTC.

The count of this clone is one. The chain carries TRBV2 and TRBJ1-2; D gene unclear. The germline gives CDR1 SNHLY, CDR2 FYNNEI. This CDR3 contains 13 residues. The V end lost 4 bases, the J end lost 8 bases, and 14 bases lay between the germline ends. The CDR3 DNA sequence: TGTGCCAGCAGTGTGGGCCCTATGGTGGGCTACACCTTC. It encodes CASSVGPMVGYTF.

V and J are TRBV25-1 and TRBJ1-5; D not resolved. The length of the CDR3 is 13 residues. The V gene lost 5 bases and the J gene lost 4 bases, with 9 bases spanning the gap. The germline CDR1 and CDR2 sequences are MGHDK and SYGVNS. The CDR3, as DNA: TGTGCCAGCAGTACTGCAGGAAATCAGCCCCAGCATTTT. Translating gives CASSTAGNQPQHF. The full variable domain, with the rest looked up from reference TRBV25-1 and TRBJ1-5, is EADIYQTPRYLVIGTGKKITLECSQTMGHDKMYWYQQDPGMELHLIHYSYGVNSTEKGDLSSESTVSRIRTEHFPLTLESARPSHTSQYLCASSTAGNQPQHFGDGTRLSIL.

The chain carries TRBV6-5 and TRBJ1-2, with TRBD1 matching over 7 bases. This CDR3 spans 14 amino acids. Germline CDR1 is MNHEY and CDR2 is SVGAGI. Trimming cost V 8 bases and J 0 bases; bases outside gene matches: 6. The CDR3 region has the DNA TGTGCCAGCCGCAGGGACAGAACTAACTATGGCTACACCTTC. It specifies CASRRDRTNYGYTF.

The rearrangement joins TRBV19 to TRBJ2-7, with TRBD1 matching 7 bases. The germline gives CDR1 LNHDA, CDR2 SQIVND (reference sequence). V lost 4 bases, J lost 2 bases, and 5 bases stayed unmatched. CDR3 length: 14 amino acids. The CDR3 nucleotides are TGTGCCAGTAGTACGGGGACAGTTACCTACGAGCAGTACTTC. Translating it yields CASSTGTVTYEQYF.

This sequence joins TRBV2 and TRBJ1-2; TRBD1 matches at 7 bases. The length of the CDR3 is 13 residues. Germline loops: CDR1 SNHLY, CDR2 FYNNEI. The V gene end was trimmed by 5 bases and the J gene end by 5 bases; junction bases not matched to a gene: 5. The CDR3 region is CASSLDRLYGYTF. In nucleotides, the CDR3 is TGTGCCAGCAGTTTGGACAGGCTTTATGGCTACACCTTC.

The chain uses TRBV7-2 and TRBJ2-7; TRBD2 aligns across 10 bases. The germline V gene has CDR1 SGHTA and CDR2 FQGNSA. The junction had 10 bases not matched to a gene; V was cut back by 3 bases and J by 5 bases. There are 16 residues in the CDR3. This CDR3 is CASSFLAGVPIHEQYF. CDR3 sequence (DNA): TGTGCCAGCAGCTTCCTAGCGGGGGTACCTATACACGAGCAGTACTTC.

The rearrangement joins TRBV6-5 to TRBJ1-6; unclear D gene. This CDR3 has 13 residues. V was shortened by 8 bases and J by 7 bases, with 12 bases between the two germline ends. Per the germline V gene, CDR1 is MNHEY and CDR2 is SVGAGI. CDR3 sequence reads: CASGSRGNSPLHF. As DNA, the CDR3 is TGTGCCAGCGGGTCTCGAGGGAATTCACCCCTCCACTTT.

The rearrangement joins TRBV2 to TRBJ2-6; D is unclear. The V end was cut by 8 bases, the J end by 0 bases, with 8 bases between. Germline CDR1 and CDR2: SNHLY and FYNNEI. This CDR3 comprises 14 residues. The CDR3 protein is CASSASSGANVLTF. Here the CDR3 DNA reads TGTGCCAGCTCCGCTAGCTCTGGGGCCAACGTCCTGACTTTC.